This T cell receptor (beta chain) was identified during a study of regulatory T cells in long-lasting Graves disease. General study results and limits: Among the persistent patients, 2,741 public clonotypes were shared, more than the roughly 970 shared among new patients. TCR diversity was lower in persistent than newly diagnosed Graves' disease.

Time point meaning: persistent/refractory GD, antithyroid drugs over 5 years with positive TRAb. RNA isolated from PBMCs was used to make the TCR library. Investigators report Graves' disease was diagnosed under American Thyroid Association guidelines. Arm-PCR of CDR3 regions with iRepertoire HTBI primers generated TCR beta libraries. MiXCR, run by TCRdb on the multiplex PCR reads, gives a single entry per CDR3 protein. The sample lists 500,000 to 800,000 distinct CDR3 sequences; about 32% were seen once. About this clonotype itself: Antigen specificity is unknown.

V was cut by 8 bases and J by 8 bases, with 18 bases left in between. This CDR3 spans 13 amino acids. The chain joins TRBV12-3 or TRBV12-4 to TRBJ1-2, with a possible D match to TRBD1 (6 bases). Sequenced material: peripheral blood mononuclear cells (PBMCs), taken when the disease was refractory, from a patient treated with antithyroid drugs. The sequence was obtained from a female donor with Graves disease. The CDR3 here is CASSPREGDGYTF. CDR3 nucleotides: TGTGCCAGCTCCCCTAGGGAGGGGGACGGCTACACCTTC.